Following are 25 T cell receptor beta chains from one sample sequenced in a study of T cell responses to AZD1222 COVID-19 vaccine. The table came from immunoSEQ multiplex PCR; TCRdb's copy has only in-frame clones and leaves some out. The data show roughly 87,000 clones, 88% seen once. Sequenced material: peripheral blood, taken 28 days after the second AZD1222 dose. These receptors were collected from an adult who received the AZD1222 COVID-19 vaccine.

V and J are TRBV5-1 and TRBJ2-5; D gene ambiguous. Trimming stripped 4 bases from V and 3 bases from J, with 10 bases between. Germline V gene lookup returns CDR1 SGHRS and CDR2 YFSETQ. The CDR3 sequence is 13 residues long. For the CDR3, the DNA is TGCGCCAGCAGCGGAGAAGTTAAAGAGACCCAGTACTTC. It is translated as CASSGEVKETQYF.

This chain links TRBV7-2 with TRBJ2-1; no firm D call. The CDR3 is made up of 11 amino acids. Germline-derived CDR1 and CDR2 are SGHTA and FQGNSA. Trimming stripped 5 bases from V and 4 bases from J, with 3 bases between. The CDR3 region has the DNA TGTGCCAGCAGCCGTTACAATGAGCAGTTCTTC. Encoded protein: CASSRYNEQFF.

In its sample, this clone was seen a few times. The chain has TRBV4-1 and TRBJ2-7, with 9 bases that match TRBD2. V shed 0 bases and J 4 bases; nucleotides not matched to a gene: 4. The CDR3 has 15 amino acids. In germline, CDR1 is MGHRA, CDR2 YSYEKL. The CDR3 DNA is TGCGCCAGCAGCCAAGATGCGGGAGGGCGGTACGAGCAGTACTTC. Its protein is CASSQDAGGRYEQYF.

This clone was recorded once. The chain uses TRBV28 and TRBJ1-5; 9 bases match TRBD1. The V and J ends lost 6 bases and 2 bases, in that order; junction bases with no gene match: 17. Germline CDR1 MDHEN, CDR2 SYDVKM. CDR3 length equals 19 residues. CDR3 residues: CASSSPLNYRGQGNQPQHF. For the CDR3, the DNA is TGTGCCAGCAGCTCTCCCCTGAACTACAGGGGGCAAGGCAATCAGCCCCAGCATTTT.

This clone has only one observation. The chain joins TRBV5-1 to TRBJ2-3, with 8 bases matching TRBD2. CDR1 is SGHRS and CDR2 is YFSETQ in the germline V gene. The V segment lost 2 bases and the J segment 3 bases; nucleotides outside the gene matches: 5. CDR3 size: 15 residues. Here the CDR3 reads CASSLGSGITDTQYF. As DNA, the CDR3 is TGCGCCAGCAGCTTAGGTAGCGGGATAACAGATACGCAGTATTTT. Combining the CDR3 with reference TRBV5-1 and TRBJ2-3 gives the whole variable domain KAGVTQTPRYLIKTRGQQVTLSCSPISGHRSVSWYQQTPGQGLQFLFEYFSETQRNKGNFPGRFSGRQFSNSRSEMNVSTLELGDSALYLCASSLGSGITDTQYFGPGTRLTVL.

The genes are TRBV7-9 and TRBJ2-2, with D maybe TRBD2 (6 bases). This CDR3 contains 17 residues. Germline lookup yields CDR1 SEHNR and CDR2 FQNEAQ (reference sequence). The ends were cut back, 7 bases at V and 4 bases at J, with 22 bases in the middle. CDR3 bases: TGTGCCAGCACCCGGGGGAGGCCTGGGTTCAGCACCGGGGAGCTGTTTTTT. This sequence encodes CASTRGRPGFSTGELFF.

The chain joins TRBV18 to TRBJ2-5, with 7 bases that match TRBD1. Germline-derived CDR1 and CDR2 are KGHSH and LQKENI. V lost 5 bases and J lost 0; bases outside the gene matches: 9. The CDR3 runs to 16 residues. The CDR3 spells CASSTEPGTDQETQYF. The CDR3 coding sequence is TGTGCCAGCTCAACGGAACCTGGGACAGACCAAGAGACCCAGTACTTC.

The J gene is TRBJ1-1, the V gene TRBV3-1 (or the pseudogene TRBV3-2), with TRBD1 matching 9 bases. This CDR3 contains 12 residues. J gave up 10 bases and V 6 bases, and 6 bases lay outside the gene matches. Germline V gene lookup returns CDR1 LGHDT and CDR2 YNNKEL (reference sequence). The CDR3 here is CASSPGTGIAFF. Written as DNA, the CDR3 is TGTGCCAGCAGTCCCGGGACAGGGATAGCTTTCTTT.

There are a few counts of this clone. The rearrangement uses TRBV6-4 and TRBJ2-2; D unclear. Germline lookup yields CDR1 MRHNA and CDR2 SNTAGT. The CDR3 has 14 residues. V was pared by 2 bases and J by 4 bases, with 8 bases between. The CDR3, as DNA: TGTGCCAGCAGTGACGGTTTACCCACCGGGGAGCTGTTTTTT. Translation gives CASSDGLPTGELFF.

The chain uses TRBV28 and TRBJ1-2; 11 bases are a match to TRBD1. CDR1 and CDR2 (germline): MDHEN, SYDVKM. After removal of 8 bases from V and 5 bases from J, the junction contained 16 bases not matched to a gene. The CDR3 runs 17 residues. The CDR3 DNA follows: TGTGCCAGCCAGCAGTTCGGGGACAGGGGGAAAGGATATGGCTACACCTTC. Its protein is CASQQFGDRGKGYGYTF.

The CDR3 protein is CAWKRTTGEQFF. The DNA for the CDR3 is TGTGCCTGGAAACGGACGACTGGTGAGCAGTTCTTC. J is TRBJ2-1 and V is TRBV30; no firm D call. Trimming shortened V by 4 bases and J by 9 bases, and 13 bases separated the two germline ends. The CDR3 is 12 residues long. CDR1 is GTSNPN, CDR2 SVGIG, per germline (reference sequence).

V is TRBV7-3 and J is TRBJ2-7; perhaps TRBD2 as D (6 bases). Germline CDR1 and CDR2: SGHTA and FQGTGA. Trimming cost V 5 bases and J 3 bases, with 20 bases left between them. CDR3 length: 16 residues. The CDR3 is CASSPGVWGSGYEQYF. In nucleotides, the CDR3 is TGTGCCAGCAGCCCGGGGGTCTGGGGTAGCGGCTACGAGCAGTACTTC.

The rearrangement uses TRBV25-1 and TRBJ2-7; D might be TRBD2 (5 bases). Germline V gene lookup returns CDR1 MGHDK and CDR2 SYGVNS. CDR3 length: 13 amino acids. V dropped 5 bases and J dropped 3 bases, with 11 bases sitting between them. The CDR3 here is CASSPFGGYEQYF. CDR3 sequence (DNA): TGTGCCAGCAGTCCTTTCGGAGGCTACGAGCAGTACTTC.

The gene calls are TRBV7-7 and TRBJ2-1; TRBD1 matches at 7 bases. CDR1 SSHAT and CDR2 FNYEAQ come from the germline V gene (reference sequence). Unmatched junction bases numbered 4, after V lost 2 bases and J lost 9 bases. The CDR3 contains 13 residues. CDR3 in amino acids: CASSLRQGSEQFF. The CDR3 DNA reads as TGTGCCAGCAGCTTACGACAGGGCAGTGAGCAGTTCTTC.

The V call is TRBV3-1 (or the pseudogene TRBV3-2), the J call TRBJ2-3; 7 positions match TRBD2. Trimming cost V 0 bases and J 3 bases; bases outside gene matches: 3. Germline values: CDR1 LGHDT, CDR2 YNNKEL (reference sequence). CDR3 size: 15 residues. CDR3: CASSQDPAGTDTQYF. In nucleotides, the CDR3 is TGTGCCAGCAGCCAAGATCCAGCGGGGACAGATACGCAGTATTTT.

Of note for this clone: One end of the junction varies from germline; a read error may be responsible. This rearrangement joins TRBV10-3 to TRBJ1-2; 8 bases are a match to TRBD1. This CDR3 contains 15 residues. The germline gives CDR1 ENHRY, CDR2 SYGVKD. This chain's CDR3 is CAITEWTGRDEGYTF. The CDR3 coding sequence is TGTGCCATCACTGAGTGGACAGGGAGAGATGAAGGCTACACCTTC.

This chain uses TRBV7-9 with TRBJ2-2; 8 nucleotides match TRBD2. The V gene end was trimmed by 0 bases and the J gene end by 3 bases; junction bases not matched to a gene: 0. This CDR3 contains 15 residues. The germline V gene encodes CDR1 SEHNR and CDR2 FQNEAQ (reference sequence). The CDR3 is CASSLASGDTGELFF. CDR3 in DNA: TGTGCCAGCAGCTTAGCTAGCGGGGACACCGGGGAGCTGTTTTTT.

The chain uses TRBV7-2 and TRBJ1-4; possibly TRBD1 for D (6 bases). Germline CDR1 and CDR2: SGHTA and FQGNSA. This CDR3 comprises 15 residues. Trimming left V 3 bases short and J 8 bases short, with 16 bases between. The DNA for the CDR3 is TGTGCCAGCAGCTTGAGTGGGACAACGGGAGAAAAACTGTTTTTT. Its translation: CASSLSGTTGEKLFF.

The chain uses TRBV5-5 and TRBJ1-2; 9 nucleotides align to TRBD1. V lost 4 bases and J lost 7; bases outside the gene matches: 14. There are 16 residues in the CDR3. In germline, CDR1 is SGHKS, CDR2 YYEKEE (reference sequence). The CDR3 bases are TGTGCCAGCAGCCCACGTGGGGACAGGGTGTCGGGTGGCTACACCTTC. Amino acids: CASSPRGDRVSGGYTF.

J is TRBJ1-1 and V is TRBV2, with TRBD1 matching 7 bases. Losses at the gene ends were 5 bases for V and 6 bases for J; bases not matched to a gene: 6. The CDR3 consists of 13 residues. Germline-derived CDR1 and CDR2 are SNHLY and FYNNEI. CDR3: CASSYDRAPEAFF. For the CDR3, the DNA is TGTGCCAGCAGTTATGACAGGGCGCCTGAAGCTTTCTTT.

This clone was found once. The chain has TRBV12-3 or TRBV12-4 and TRBJ1-1, with D unclear. CDR3 size: 13 residues. The V end was cut by 6 bases, the J end by 1 base, with 9 bases between. The CDR3, as DNA: TGTGCCAGCAGCACGATGGCGAACACTGAAGCTTTCTTT. This translates into CASSTMANTEAFF.

In its sample, this clone was seen once. The chain employs TRBV2 and TRBJ1-4; D is possibly TRBD1 (5 bases). The CDR3 is 14 residues long. Germline V gives CDR1 SNHLY, CDR2 FYNNEI. V lost 6 bases and J lost 5, with 13 bases in between. The CDR3 region is CASRAGRVNEKLFF. The CDR3 nucleotides read TGTGCCAGCAGGGCGGGACGGGTAAATGAAAAACTGTTTTTT. Full variable domain (remainder filled in from reference TRBV2 and TRBJ1-4): EPEVTQTPSHQVTQMGQEVILRCVPISNHLYFYWYRQILGQKVEFLVSFYNNEISEKSEIFDDQFSVERPDGSNFTLKIRSTKLEDSAMYFCASRAGRVNEKLFFGSGTQLSVL.

The rearrangement links TRBV10-1 to TRBJ2-1; 12 bases map to TRBD2. J gave up 9 bases and V 2 bases, and 14 bases lay outside the gene matches. This CDR3 spans 18 amino acids. Germline CDR1 reads WNHNN; CDR2 reads SYGVQD (reference sequence). The CDR3 nucleotides read TGCGCCAGCAGTGAGCCTTCCGCTAGCGGGAGGGCTTCGACTGAGCAGTTCTTC. Its translation: CASSEPSASGRASTEQFF.

In DNA, the CDR3 is TGTGCCAGTAGTCAGCGTGGCAATGAGCAGTTCTTC. This sequence encodes CASSQRGNEQFF. The V call is TRBV19, the J call TRBJ2-1; no definite D call. V lost 5 bases, J lost 6 bases, and 8 bases lay in between. Germline CDR1 LNHDA, CDR2 SQIVND (reference sequence). The CDR3 extends over 12 amino acids.

The rearrangement joins TRBV7-2 to TRBJ1-5, with a possible D match to TRBD1 (5 bases). Trimming removed 1 base at V and 4 bases at J, with 11 bases between. This CDR3 has 15 residues. From germline, CDR1 is SGHTA and CDR2 FQGNSA. The CDR3 nucleotides are TGTGCCAGCAGCTTAGGGGGCAGTAGAAATCAGCCCCAGCATTTT. Its protein product is CASSLGGSRNQPQHF.